This TCR beta chain was recovered during a study of human T cells and chemical hapten exposure. The CDR3 has 15 residues. The ends were cut back, 0 bases at V and 6 bases at J, with 16 bases in the middle. The germline V gene has CDR1 GTSNPN and CDR2 SVGIG (reference sequence). Sample time point: patch test 1, 2 weeks after DPC sensitization. This sample's treatment: therapeutic diphenylcyclopropenone sensitization with weekly scalp DPC. There are many counts of this clonotype. TCRdb reprocessed the RACE reads via MiXCR and lists one record per CDR3 protein. This sample has some 400,000 distinct CDR3 sequences, with roughly 4.8% found just once.

The origin of this receptor is a woman aged 50 to 60 with alopecia areata. Some clones in this sample may be carry-over from other donors' samples. The source material was whole blood, sampled in connection with sensitization to the hapten diphenylcyclopropenone (DPC). This chain connects TRBV30 to TRBJ2-3; D may be TRBD2 (5 bases). The CDR3 loop is CAWSVLERAADTQYF. CDR3 bases: TGTGCCTGGAGTGTACTGGAGAGGGCTGCGGATACGCAGTATTTT. The full variable domain, rest sourced from reference TRBV30 and TRBJ2-3, is SQTIHQWPATLVQPVGSPLSLECTVEGTSNPNLYWYRQAAGRGLQLLFYSVGIGQISSEVPQNLSASRPQDRQFILSSKKLLLSDSGFYLCAWSVLERAADTQYFGPGTRLTVL.